Here is one T cell receptor (beta chain) with its context. The antigen is undetermined. The normal lung sample lay at least 3 cm, and maximally far, from the tumour. This table comes from immunoSEQ multiplex PCR, and its TCRdb copy is limited to in-frame clones, with some not included. The repertoire holds around 6,600 clones, with over 60% as singletons. This CDR3 region has 15 residues. Germline V CDR1 and CDR2: SNHLY, FYNNEI. The J segment lost 4 bases and the V segment lost 6 bases, leaving 9 bases of the junction unmatched. This record belongs to a study of immune cell composition in non-small cell lung cancer. Study observations and caveats: Tumour TCR-beta clonality was not significantly tied to smoking pack-years.

The TCR sequence derives from a human donor with non-small cell lung cancer. This chain connects TRBV2 to TRBJ1-2; 9 nucleotides line up with TRBD1. Specimen: non-adjacent lung tissue. The CDR3 DNA reads as TGTGCCAGCAGCACTGACAGGGGGAGCGGCTATGGCTACACCTTC. It specifies CASSTDRGSGYGYTF.